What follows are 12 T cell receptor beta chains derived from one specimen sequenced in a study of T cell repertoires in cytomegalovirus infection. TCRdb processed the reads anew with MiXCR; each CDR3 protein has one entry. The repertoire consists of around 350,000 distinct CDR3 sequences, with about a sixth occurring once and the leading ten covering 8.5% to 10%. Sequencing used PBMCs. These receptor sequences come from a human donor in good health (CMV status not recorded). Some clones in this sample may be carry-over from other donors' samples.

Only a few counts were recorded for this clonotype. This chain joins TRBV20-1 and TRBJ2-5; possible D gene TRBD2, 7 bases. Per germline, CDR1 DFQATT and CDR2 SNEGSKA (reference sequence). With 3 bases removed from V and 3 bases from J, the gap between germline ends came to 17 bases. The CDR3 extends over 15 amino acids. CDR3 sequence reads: CSASGWGGREETQYF. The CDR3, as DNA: TGCAGTGCTAGTGGGTGGGGGGGCCGGGAAGAGACCCAGTACTTC.

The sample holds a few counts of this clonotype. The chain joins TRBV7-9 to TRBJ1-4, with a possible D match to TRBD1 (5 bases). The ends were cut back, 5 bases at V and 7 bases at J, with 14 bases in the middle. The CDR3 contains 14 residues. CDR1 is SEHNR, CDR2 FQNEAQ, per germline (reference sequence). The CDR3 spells CASSRKDKAEKLFF. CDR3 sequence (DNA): TGTGCCAGCAGCAGAAAGGACAAAGCTGAAAAACTGTTTTTT.

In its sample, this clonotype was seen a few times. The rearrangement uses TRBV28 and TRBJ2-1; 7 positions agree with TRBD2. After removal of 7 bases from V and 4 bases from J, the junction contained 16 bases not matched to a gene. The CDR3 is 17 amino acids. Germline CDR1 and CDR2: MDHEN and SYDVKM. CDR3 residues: CASTPDPGGGWYNEQFF. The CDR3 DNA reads TGTGCCAGCACCCCCGACCCGGGAGGCGGGTGGTACAATGAGCAGTTCTTC.

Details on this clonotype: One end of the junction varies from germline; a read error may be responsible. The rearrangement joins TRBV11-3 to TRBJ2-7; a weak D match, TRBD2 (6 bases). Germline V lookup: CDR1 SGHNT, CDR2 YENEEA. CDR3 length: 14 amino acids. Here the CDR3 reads CATSLSGGYYEQYF. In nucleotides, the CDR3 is TGTGCCACCAGCTTAAGCGGAGGGTACTACGAGCAGTACTTC.

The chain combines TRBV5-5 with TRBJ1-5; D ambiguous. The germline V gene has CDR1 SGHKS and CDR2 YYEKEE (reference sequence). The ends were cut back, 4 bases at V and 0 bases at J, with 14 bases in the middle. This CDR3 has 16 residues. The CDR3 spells CASSPLGVYSNQPQHF. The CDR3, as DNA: TGTGCCAGCAGCCCCCTGGGAGTCTATAGCAATCAGCCCCAGCATTTT.

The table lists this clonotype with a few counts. The CDR3 reads CASRQRGNEKLFF. The CDR3, as DNA: TGTGCCAGCAGACAACGGGGGAATGAAAAACTGTTTTTT. The chain joins TRBV5-6 to TRBJ1-4, with a weak D call TRBD1 (5 bases). The V gene's germline CDR1 is SGHDT and CDR2 YYEEEE. Trimming removed 5 bases at V and 5 bases at J, with 10 bases between. The CDR3 runs 13 residues.

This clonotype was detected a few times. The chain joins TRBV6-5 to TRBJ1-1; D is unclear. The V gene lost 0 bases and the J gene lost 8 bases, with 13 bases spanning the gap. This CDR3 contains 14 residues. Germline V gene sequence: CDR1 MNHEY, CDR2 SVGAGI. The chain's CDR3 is CASSYSIHSGEAFF. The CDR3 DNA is TGTGCCAGCAGTTACTCGATACACTCGGGGGAAGCTTTCTTT.

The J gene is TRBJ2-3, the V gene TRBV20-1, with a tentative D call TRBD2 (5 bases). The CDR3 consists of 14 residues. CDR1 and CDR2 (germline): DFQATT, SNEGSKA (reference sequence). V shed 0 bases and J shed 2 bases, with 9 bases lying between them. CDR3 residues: CSAREEANTDTQYF. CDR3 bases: TGCAGTGCTAGAGAGGAGGCAAACACAGATACGCAGTATTTT.

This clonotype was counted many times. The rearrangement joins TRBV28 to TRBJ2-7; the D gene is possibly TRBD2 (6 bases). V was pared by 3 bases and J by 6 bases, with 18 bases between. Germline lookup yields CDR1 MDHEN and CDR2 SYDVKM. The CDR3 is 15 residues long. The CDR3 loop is CASSLWGVGASEQYF. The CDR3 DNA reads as TGTGCCAGCAGTTTGTGGGGGGTCGGGGCCTCCGAGCAGTACTTC.

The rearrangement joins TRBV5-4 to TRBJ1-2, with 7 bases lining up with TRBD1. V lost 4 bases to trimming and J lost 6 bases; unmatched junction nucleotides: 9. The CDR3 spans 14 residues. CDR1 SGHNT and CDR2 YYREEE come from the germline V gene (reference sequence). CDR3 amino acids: CASSTVDRAHGYTF. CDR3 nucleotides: TGTGCCAGCAGCACCGTTGACAGGGCTCATGGCTACACCTTC.

CDR3 nucleotides: TGCAGCGTCGGAAGGACAGGGGTTCGTAGGAACACTGAAGCTTTCTTT. It specifies CSVGRTGVRRNTEAFF. The chain links TRBV29-1 to TRBJ1-1, with 9 bases aligning to TRBD1. The CDR3 is made up of 16 amino acids. With V trimmed by 6 bases and J by 1 base, 12 bases remained unmatched. The germline gives CDR1 SQVTM, CDR2 ANQGSEA.

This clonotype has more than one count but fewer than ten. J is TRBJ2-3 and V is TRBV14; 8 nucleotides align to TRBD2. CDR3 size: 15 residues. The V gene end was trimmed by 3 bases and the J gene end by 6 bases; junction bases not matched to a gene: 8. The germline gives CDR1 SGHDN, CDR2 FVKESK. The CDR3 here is CASSQTGRGGDTQYF. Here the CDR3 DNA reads TGTGCCAGCAGCCAGACCGGCCGGGGGGGCGATACGCAGTATTTT.